A single sample gave rise to the 18 T cell receptor beta chains below, sequenced in a study of cytomegalovirus exposure and HLA in healthy donors. Produced via immunoSEQ multiplex PCR; TCRdb's table is partial and in-frame only. The sample lists about 120,000 clones, approximately 90% occurring once. Sequenced: PBMCs. These receptor sequences come from a woman younger than 35 in good health and CMV-seropositive.

The chain combines TRBV9 with TRBJ1-3; D might be TRBD1 (6 bases). The V and J ends lost 0 bases and 4 bases respectively, with 23 bases between them. Germline V gene lookup returns CDR1 SGDLS and CDR2 YYNGEE. This CDR3 has 19 residues. In DNA, the CDR3 is TGTGCCAGCAGCGTAGAAGGACAGCCTGGCTCTAGCTCAGGAAACACCATATATTTT. This codes for CASSVEGQPGSSSGNTIYF.

Only a few counts were recorded for this clone. The chain has TRBV13 and TRBJ1-1, with 7 bases lining up with TRBD1. V was pared by 3 bases and J by 5 bases, with 3 bases of the junction left unmatched. This CDR3 comprises 13 residues. Germline lookup yields CDR1 PRHDT and CDR2 FYEKMQ (reference sequence). The CDR3, as DNA: TGTGCCAGCAGCTTTAGGGGGCAAACTGAAGCTTTCTTT. Amino acids: CASSFRGQTEAFF.

This chain links TRBV5-1 with TRBJ2-1, with 11 bases matching TRBD2. There are 15 residues in the CDR3. Germline V gene lookup returns CDR1 SGHRS and CDR2 YFSETQ. The V segment lost 4 bases and the J segment 5 bases; nucleotides outside the gene matches: 5. The CDR3 DNA follows: TGCGCCAGCAGCATTAGCGGGGGGGAACACAATGAGCAGTTCTTC. Translation: CASSISGGEHNEQFF.

V gene TRBV19 combines with J gene TRBJ1-1; maybe TRBD1 (5 bases). The CDR3 length is 17 residues. Germline loops: CDR1 LNHDA, CDR2 SQIVND (reference sequence). The V end lost 5 bases, the J end lost 2 bases, and 21 bases lay between the germline ends. The CDR3 bases are TGTGCCAGTAGTTACGATCTGACACCAGGGCCTAACACTGAAGCTTTCTTT. As protein: CASSYDLTPGPNTEAFF.

V is TRBV7-9 and J is TRBJ2-2, with D possibly TRBD1 on 5 matching bases. CDR1 SEHNR and CDR2 FQNEAQ come from the germline V gene (reference sequence). The CDR3 is 16 residues long. The V end lost 5 bases, the J end lost 3 bases, and 16 bases lay between the germline ends. The CDR3 region is CASSDIDRRYTGELFF. CDR3 nucleotide sequence: TGTGCCAGCAGCGACATCGACAGAAGGTACACCGGGGAGCTGTTTTTT.

V gene TRBV18 combines with J gene TRBJ2-2, with TRBD2 matching over 10 bases. The CDR3 sequence is 16 residues long. The ends lost 5 bases at V and 3 bases at J; junction bases unmatched: 6. Looked up from germline, CDR1 is KGHSH and CDR2 is LQKENI. The CDR3 bases are TGTGCCAGCTCATCCACTAGCGGGAAGGACACCGGGGAGCTGTTTTTT. Translation gives CASSSTSGKDTGELFF.

This sequence joins TRBV14 and TRBJ2-5, with TRBD2 identical over 7 bases. CDR3 length equals 18 residues. CDR1 is SGHDN and CDR2 is FVKESK in the germline V gene. Trimming cost V 1 base and J 4 bases; bases outside gene matches: 15. The CDR3 loop is CASSQATRTSSPVETQYF. In nucleotides, the CDR3 is TGTGCCAGCAGCCAAGCCACCCGGACTAGTTCCCCAGTAGAGACCCAGTACTTC.

J is TRBJ2-7 and V is TRBV7-8; D is uncertain. Trimming removed 0 bases from V and 6 bases from J, with 15 bases in between. This CDR3 has 15 amino acids. Germline V CDR1 and CDR2: SGHVS, FQNEAQ. The chain's CDR3 is CASSLASTVPIEQYF. The CDR3 DNA is TGTGCCAGCAGCTTAGCGAGTACAGTTCCTATCGAGCAGTACTTC.

V is TRBV6-5 and J is TRBJ2-5; the match to TRBD2 covers 9 bases. The germline gives CDR1 MNHEY, CDR2 SVGAGI. The CDR3 length is 13 residues. Losses at the gene ends were 5 bases for V and 5 bases for J; bases not matched to a gene: 3. CDR3 in amino acids: CASSPSGAETQYF. The CDR3 DNA sequence: TGTGCCAGCAGTCCTAGCGGGGCGGAGACCCAGTACTTC.

Only one count was recorded for this clone. This chain connects TRBV7-9 to TRBJ1-2; 12 nucleotides match TRBD1. V shed 5 bases, J shed 5 bases, and the junction held 9 bases outside the gene matches. CDR1 SEHNR and CDR2 FQNEAQ come from the germline V gene (reference sequence). The CDR3 contains 16 residues. In nucleotides, the CDR3 is TGTGCCAGCAGCCCCCGTTGGGGACAGGGGGCTTATGGCTACACCTTC. It codes for CASSPRWGQGAYGYTF.

The chain is built from TRBV7-2 and TRBJ2-5; 7 bases are a match to TRBD1. J was trimmed by 5 bases and V by 1 base; bases with no gene match: 10. Germline V CDR1 and CDR2: SGHTA, FQGNSA. This CDR3 region has 16 residues. The CDR3 sequence is CASSLDRRGRRETQYF. In DNA, the CDR3 is TGTGCCAGCAGCTTAGACCGTAGGGGGCGCAGGGAGACCCAGTACTTC.

The V call is TRBV28, the J call TRBJ2-7, with D perhaps TRBD1 (6 bases). With 4 bases removed from V and 0 bases from J, the gap between germline ends came to 7 bases. The V gene's germline CDR1 is MDHEN and CDR2 SYDVKM. The CDR3 is 13 amino acids. The CDR3 is CASSYRVSYEQYF. The CDR3 bases are TGTGCCAGCAGTTACAGGGTCTCCTACGAGCAGTACTTC.

The genes are TRBV27 and TRBJ2-1; 7 nucleotides align to TRBD2. Losses at the gene ends were 4 bases for V and 3 bases for J; bases not matched to a gene: 9. CDR3 length equals 16 residues. Germline V CDR1 and CDR2: MNHEY, SMNVEV (reference sequence). CDR3 in amino acids: CASSWRQAGFYNEQFF. The CDR3 nucleotides read TGTGCCAGCAGTTGGCGCCAAGCGGGGTTCTACAATGAGCAGTTCTTC.

The chain carries TRBV11-2 and TRBJ2-7; 7 positions agree with TRBD2. CDR1 is SGHAT and CDR2 is FQNNGV in the germline V gene. The CDR3 has 16 amino acids. The junction had 10 bases not matched to a gene; V was cut back by 1 base and J by 4 bases. CDR3 protein: CASSLGRGRAAYEQYF. The CDR3 DNA reads TGTGCCAGCAGCTTAGGGCGTGGGAGGGCCGCATACGAGCAGTACTTC. The complete variable domain, with remaining parts taken from reference TRBV11-2 and TRBJ2-7, reads EAGVAQSPRYKIIEKRQSVAFWCNPISGHATLYWYQQILGQGPKLLIQFQNNGVVDDSQLPKDRFSAERLKGVDSTLKIQPAKLEDSAVYLCASSLGRGRAAYEQYFGPGTRLTVT.

The chain has TRBV6-5 and TRBJ2-7, with 7 bases that match TRBD1. CDR1 is MNHEY, CDR2 SVGAGI, per germline. This CDR3 has 13 residues. V lost 5 bases, J lost 6 bases, and 7 bases stayed unmatched. The CDR3 reads CASSGKQGIEQYF. The CDR3 DNA is TGTGCCAGCAGTGGAAAACAGGGGATCGAGCAGTACTTC.

The chain is built from TRBV4-1 and TRBJ1-1, with 9 nucleotides matching TRBD1. The germline V gene encodes CDR1 MGHRA and CDR2 YSYEKL. Trimming cost V 0 bases and J 4 bases; bases outside gene matches: 9. The CDR3 length is 17 residues. This CDR3 reads CASSQEQTQGAVTEAFF. The CDR3 region has the DNA TGCGCCAGCAGCCAAGAACAAACACAGGGGGCGGTCACTGAAGCTTTCTTT.

V gene TRBV5-8 combines with J gene TRBJ2-1; perhaps TRBD1 as D (5 bases). Germline V CDR1 and CDR2: SGHTS, YDEGEE. The CDR3 consists of 16 residues. With 2 bases removed from V and 4 bases from J, the gap between germline ends came to 16 bases. The CDR3 sequence: CASSFYRIQDYNEQFF. Here the CDR3 DNA reads TGTGCCAGCAGCTTCTATCGAATACAGGATTACAATGAGCAGTTCTTC. The full variable domain, with the rest looked up from reference TRBV5-8 and TRBJ2-1, is EAGVTQSPTHLIKTRGQQATLRCSPISGHTSVYWYQQALGLGLQFLLWYDEGEERNRGNFPPRFSGRQFPNYSSELNVNALELEDSALYLCASSFYRIQDYNEQFFGPGTRLTVL.

The chain uses TRBV27 and TRBJ2-4; 7 bases agree with TRBD2. Germline CDR1 and CDR2: MNHEY and SMNVEV (reference sequence). The trim removed 9 bases at V and 0 bases at J, leaving 8 bases unmatched. The CDR3 runs to 15 residues. Here the CDR3 reads CASSGRELAKNIQYF. As DNA, the CDR3 is TGTGCCAGTTCAGGGCGGGAGCTAGCCAAAAACATTCAGTACTTC.